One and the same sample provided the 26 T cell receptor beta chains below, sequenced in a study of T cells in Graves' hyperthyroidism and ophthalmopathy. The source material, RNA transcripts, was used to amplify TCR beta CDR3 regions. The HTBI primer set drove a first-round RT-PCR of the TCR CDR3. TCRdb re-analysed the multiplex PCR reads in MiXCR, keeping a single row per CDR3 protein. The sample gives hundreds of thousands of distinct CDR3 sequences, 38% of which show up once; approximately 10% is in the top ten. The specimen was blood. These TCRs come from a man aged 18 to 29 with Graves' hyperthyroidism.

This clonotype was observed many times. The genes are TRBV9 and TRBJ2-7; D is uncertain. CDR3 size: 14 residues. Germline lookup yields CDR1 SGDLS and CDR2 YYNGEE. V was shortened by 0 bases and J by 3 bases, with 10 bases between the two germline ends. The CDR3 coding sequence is TGTGCCAGCAGCGTAGCAGGTGGCGGCTACGAGCAGTACTTC. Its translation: CASSVAGGGYEQYF. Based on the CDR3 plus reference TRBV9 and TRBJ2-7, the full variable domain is DSGVTQTPKHLITATGQRVTLRCSPRSGDLSVYWYQQSLDQGLQFLIQYYNGEERAKGNILERFSAQQFPDLHSELNLSSLELGDSALYFCASSVAGGGYEQYFGPGTRLTVT.

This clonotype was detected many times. This CDR3 reads CATSRGLLGSYEQYF. The CDR3 DNA reads as TGTGCCACCAGCAGAGGGCTTCTGGGGTCCTACGAGCAGTACTTC. The chain is built from TRBV15 and TRBJ2-7, with D hard to call. In germline, CDR1 is LNHNV, CDR2 YYDKDF (reference sequence). V lost 1 base, J lost 1 base, and 11 bases lay in between. The CDR3 sequence is 15 residues long.

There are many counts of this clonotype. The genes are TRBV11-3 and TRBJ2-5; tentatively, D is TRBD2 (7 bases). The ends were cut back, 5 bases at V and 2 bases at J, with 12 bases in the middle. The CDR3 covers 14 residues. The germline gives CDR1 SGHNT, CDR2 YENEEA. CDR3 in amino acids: CASSEGGGQETQYF. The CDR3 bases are TGTGCCAGCAGCGAAGGGGGAGGGCAAGAGACCCAGTACTTC.

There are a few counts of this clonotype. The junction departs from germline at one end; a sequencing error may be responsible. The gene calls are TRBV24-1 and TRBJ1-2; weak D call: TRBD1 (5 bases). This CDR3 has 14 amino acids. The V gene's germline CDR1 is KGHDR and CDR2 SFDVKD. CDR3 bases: TGTGCCAGCAGTTTATCGTCAGGGAACTATGGCTACACCTTC. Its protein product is CASSLSSGNYGYTF.

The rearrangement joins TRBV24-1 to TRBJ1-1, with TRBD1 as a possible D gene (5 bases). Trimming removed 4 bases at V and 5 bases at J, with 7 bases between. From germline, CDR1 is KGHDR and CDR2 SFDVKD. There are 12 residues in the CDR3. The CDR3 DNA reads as TGTGCCACCAGTGAGAGGGGTACTGAAGCTTTCTTT. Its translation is CATSERGTEAFF.

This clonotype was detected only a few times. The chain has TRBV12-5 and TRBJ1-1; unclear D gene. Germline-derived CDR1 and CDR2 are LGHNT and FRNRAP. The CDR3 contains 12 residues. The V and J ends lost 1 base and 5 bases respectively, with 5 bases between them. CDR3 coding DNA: TGTGCTAGTGGTTTGGGCCTAACTGAAGCTTTCTTT. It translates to CASGLGLTEAFF.

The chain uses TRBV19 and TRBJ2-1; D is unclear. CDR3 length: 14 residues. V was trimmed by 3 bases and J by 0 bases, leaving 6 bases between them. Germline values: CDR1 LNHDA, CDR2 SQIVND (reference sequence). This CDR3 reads CASSMASSYNEQFF. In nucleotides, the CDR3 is TGTGCCAGTAGTATGGCCAGCTCCTACAATGAGCAGTTCTTC.

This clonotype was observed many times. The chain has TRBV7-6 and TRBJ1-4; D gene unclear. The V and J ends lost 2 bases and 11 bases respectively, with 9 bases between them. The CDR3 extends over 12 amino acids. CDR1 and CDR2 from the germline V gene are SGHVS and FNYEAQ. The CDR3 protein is CASSLRAGKLFF. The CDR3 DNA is TGTGCCAGCAGCTTACGCGCGGGGAAACTGTTTTTT.

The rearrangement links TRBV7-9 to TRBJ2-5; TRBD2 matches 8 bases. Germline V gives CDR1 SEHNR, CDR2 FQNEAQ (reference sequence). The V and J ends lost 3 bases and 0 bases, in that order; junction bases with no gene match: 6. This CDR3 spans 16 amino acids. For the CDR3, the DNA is TGTGCCAGCAGCTTCACAGCGGGGGTGTACCAAGAGACCCAGTACTTC. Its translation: CASSFTAGVYQETQYF.

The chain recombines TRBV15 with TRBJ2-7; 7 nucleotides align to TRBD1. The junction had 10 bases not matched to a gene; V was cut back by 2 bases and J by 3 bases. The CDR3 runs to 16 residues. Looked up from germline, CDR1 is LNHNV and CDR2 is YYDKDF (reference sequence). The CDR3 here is CATSRNRPGQNYEQYF. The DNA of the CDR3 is TGTGCCACCAGCAGAAACCGCCCGGGACAGAACTACGAGCAGTACTTC.

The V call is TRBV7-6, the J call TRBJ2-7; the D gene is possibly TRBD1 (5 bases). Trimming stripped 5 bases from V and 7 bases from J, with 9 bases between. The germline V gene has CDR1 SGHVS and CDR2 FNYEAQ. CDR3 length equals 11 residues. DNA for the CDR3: TGTGCCAGCAGCCGTAAGGGGGAGCAGTACTTC. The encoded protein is CASSRKGEQYF.

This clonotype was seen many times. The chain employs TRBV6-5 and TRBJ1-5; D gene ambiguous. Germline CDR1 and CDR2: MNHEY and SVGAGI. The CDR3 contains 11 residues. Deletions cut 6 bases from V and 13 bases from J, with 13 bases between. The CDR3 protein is CASRDGPLQHF. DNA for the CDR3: TGTGCCAGCAGAGACGGGCCTTTACAGCATTTT.

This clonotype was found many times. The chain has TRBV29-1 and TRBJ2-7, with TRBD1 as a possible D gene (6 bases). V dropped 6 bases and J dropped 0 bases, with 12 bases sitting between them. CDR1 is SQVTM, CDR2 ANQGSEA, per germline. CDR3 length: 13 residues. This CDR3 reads CSVVHRASYEQYF. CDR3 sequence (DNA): TGCAGCGTGGTCCACAGGGCCTCCTACGAGCAGTACTTC.

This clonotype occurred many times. The chain's CDR3 is CSVFKMNTEAFF. The CDR3 nucleotides read TGCAGCGTTTTTAAAATGAACACTGAAGCTTTCTTT. This chain connects TRBV29-1 to TRBJ1-1, with D hard to call. CDR1 is SQVTM and CDR2 is ANQGSEA in the germline V gene. The CDR3 loop spans 12 amino acids. V dropped 5 bases and J dropped 0 bases, with 7 bases sitting between them.

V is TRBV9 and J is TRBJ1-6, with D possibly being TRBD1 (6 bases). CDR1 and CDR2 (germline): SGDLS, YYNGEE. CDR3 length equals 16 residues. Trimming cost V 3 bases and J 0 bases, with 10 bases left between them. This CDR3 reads CASSEQGRSYNSPLHF. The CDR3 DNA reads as TGTGCCAGCAGCGAACAGGGTCGCTCCTATAATTCACCCCTCCACTTT.

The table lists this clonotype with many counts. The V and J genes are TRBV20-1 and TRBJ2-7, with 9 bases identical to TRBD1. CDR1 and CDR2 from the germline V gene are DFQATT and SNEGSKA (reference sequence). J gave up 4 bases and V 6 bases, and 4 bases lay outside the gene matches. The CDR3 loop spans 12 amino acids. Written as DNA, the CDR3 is TGCAGTGCCAACGGACAGGGGTACGAGCAGTACTTC. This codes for CSANGQGYEQYF.

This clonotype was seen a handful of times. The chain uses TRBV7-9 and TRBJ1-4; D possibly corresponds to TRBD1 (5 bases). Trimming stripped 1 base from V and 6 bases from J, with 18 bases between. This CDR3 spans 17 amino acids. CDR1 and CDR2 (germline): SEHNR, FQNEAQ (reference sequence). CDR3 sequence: CASSLDAGWEGYEKLFF. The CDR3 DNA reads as TGTGCCAGCAGCTTAGACGCAGGGTGGGAGGGGTATGAAAAACTGTTTTTT.

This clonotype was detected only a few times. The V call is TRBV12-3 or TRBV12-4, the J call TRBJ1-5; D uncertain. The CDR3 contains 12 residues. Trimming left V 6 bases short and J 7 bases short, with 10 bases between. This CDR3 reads CASRWGKQPQHF. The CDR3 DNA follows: TGTGCCAGCAGGTGGGGTAAACAGCCCCAGCATTTT.

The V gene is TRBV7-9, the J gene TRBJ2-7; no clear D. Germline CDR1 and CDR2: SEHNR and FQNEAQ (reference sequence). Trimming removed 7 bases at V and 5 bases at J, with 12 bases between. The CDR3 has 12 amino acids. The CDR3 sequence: CASTKDMHEQYF. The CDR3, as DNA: TGTGCCAGCACCAAAGATATGCACGAGCAGTACTTC.

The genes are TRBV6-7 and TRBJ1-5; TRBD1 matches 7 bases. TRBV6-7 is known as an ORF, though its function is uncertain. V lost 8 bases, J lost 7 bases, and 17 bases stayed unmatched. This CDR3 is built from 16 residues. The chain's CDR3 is CASGTGWPGGYQPQHF. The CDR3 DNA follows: TGTGCCAGCGGAACTGGGTGGCCAGGGGGGTACCAGCCCCAGCATTTT.

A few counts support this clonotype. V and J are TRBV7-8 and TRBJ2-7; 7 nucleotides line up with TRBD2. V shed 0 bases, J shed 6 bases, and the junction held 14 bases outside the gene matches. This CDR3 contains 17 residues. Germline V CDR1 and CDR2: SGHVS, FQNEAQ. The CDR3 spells CASSLAGWAGVISEQYF. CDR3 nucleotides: TGTGCCAGCAGCTTAGCGGGGTGGGCGGGAGTTATAAGCGAGCAGTACTTC.

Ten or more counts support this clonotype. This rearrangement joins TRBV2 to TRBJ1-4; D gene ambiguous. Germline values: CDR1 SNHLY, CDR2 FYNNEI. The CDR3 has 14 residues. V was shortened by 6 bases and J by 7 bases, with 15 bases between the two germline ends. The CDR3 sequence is CASRGFRAGEKLFF. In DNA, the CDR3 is TGTGCCAGCAGGGGTTTTAGGGCGGGTGAAAAACTGTTTTTT.

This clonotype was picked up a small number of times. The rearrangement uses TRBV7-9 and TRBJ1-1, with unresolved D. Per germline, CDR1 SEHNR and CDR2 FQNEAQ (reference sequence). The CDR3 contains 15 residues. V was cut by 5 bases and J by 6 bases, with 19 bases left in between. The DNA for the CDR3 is TGTGCCAGCAGCCAGAGACAAGGGCAATCAGCTGAAGCTTTCTTT. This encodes CASSQRQGQSAEAFF.

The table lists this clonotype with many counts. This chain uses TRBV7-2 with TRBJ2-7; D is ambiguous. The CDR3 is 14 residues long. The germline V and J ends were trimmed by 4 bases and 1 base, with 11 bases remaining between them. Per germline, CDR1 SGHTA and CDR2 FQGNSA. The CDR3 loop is CASSYPTPSYEQYF. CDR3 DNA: TGTGCCAGCAGCTACCCGACGCCGTCCTACGAGCAGTACTTC.

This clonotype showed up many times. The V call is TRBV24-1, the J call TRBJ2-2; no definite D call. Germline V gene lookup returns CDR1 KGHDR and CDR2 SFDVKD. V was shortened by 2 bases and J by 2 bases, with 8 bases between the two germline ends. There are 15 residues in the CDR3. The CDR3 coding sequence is TGTGCCACCAGTGATTCGCAGGAAAACACCGGGGAGCTGTTTTTT. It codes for CATSDSQENTGELFF.

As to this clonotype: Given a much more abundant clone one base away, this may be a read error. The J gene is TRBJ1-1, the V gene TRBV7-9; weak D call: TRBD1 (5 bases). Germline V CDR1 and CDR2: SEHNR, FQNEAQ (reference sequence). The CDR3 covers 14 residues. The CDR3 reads CASSLRGDITEASF. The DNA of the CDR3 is TGTGCCAGCAGCTTACGAGGGGATATCACTGAAGCTTCCTTT.